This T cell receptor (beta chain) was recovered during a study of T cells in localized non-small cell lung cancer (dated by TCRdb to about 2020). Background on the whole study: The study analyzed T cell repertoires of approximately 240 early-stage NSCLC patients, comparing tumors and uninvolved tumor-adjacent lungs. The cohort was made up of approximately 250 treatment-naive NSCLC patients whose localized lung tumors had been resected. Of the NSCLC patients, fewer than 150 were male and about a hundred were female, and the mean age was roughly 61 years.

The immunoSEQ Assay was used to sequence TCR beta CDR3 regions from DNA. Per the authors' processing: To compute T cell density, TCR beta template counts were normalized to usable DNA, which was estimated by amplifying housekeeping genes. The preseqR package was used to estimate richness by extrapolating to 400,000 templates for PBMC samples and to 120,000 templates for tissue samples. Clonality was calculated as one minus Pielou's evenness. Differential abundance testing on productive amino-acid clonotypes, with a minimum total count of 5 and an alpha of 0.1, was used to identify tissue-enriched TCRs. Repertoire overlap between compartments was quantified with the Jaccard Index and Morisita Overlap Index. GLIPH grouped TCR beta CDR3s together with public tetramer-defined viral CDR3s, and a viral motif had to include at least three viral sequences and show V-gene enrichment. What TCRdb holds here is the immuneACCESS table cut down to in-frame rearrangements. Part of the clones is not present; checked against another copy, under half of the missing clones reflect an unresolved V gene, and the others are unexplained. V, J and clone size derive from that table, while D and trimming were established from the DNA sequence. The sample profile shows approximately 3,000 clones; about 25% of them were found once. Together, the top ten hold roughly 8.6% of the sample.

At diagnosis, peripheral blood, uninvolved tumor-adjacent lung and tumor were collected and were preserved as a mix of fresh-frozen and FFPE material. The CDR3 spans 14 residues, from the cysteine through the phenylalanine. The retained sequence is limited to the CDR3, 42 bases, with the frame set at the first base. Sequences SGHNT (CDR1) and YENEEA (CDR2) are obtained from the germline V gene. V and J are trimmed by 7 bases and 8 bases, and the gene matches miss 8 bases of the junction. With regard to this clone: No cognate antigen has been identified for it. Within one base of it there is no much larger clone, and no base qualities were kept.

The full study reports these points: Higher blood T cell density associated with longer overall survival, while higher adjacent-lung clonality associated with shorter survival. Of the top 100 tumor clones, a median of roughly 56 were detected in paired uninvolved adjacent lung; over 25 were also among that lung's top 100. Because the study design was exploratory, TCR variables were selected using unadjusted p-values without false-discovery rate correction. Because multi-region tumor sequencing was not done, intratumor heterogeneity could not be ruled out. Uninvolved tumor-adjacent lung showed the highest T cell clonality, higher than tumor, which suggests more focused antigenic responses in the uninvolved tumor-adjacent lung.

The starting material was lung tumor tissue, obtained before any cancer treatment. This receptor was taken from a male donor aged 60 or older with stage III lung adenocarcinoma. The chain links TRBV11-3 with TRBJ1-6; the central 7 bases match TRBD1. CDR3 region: CASITAGGHSPLHF. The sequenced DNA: TGTGCCAGCATAACGGCAGGGGGGCATTCACCCCTCCACTTT.